A selection of T cell receptor beta chains follows, all from one sample in a study of identical twins. TCRdb reprocessed the 5' RACE reads with MiXCR, giving one entry per CDR3 protein. The data show roughly 710,000 distinct CDR3 sequences, over 5% seen once. Source material: naive T cells sorted from blood. These receptors came from a man between 18 and 35 years old in good health. Both conserved end residues are part of each CDR3.

V gene: TRBV24-1; CDR3 protein: CATSDSRQGSYTDEQFF
V gene: TRBV5-5; CDR3 protein: CASSLSTGVGRF
V gene: TRBV4-3; CDR3 protein: CASSQVLTVSNYGYTF
V gene: TRBV5-1; CDR3 protein: CASSGGLAGGYEQYF
V gene: TRBV3-1; CDR3 protein: CASSQDPRDYRDEQFF
V gene: TRBV29-1; CDR3 protein: CSVELATGVSPSTDTQYF
V gene: TRBV7-9; CDR3 protein: CASIPFGTAKNIQYF
V gene: TRBV12-3/TRBV12-4; CDR3 protein: CASSLEDKAFF
V gene: TRBV20-1; CDR3 protein: CSAPWFQETQYF
V gene: TRBV15; CDR3 protein: CATSRDPGRYEQYF
V gene: TRBV29-1; CDR3 protein: CSVPTADGELFF
V gene: TRBV6-5; CDR3 protein: CASSYGTGHRGYEQYF
V gene: TRBV6-2/TRBV6-3; CDR3 protein: CASSYLKTGDDTQYF
V gene: TRBV12-3/TRBV12-4; CDR3 protein: CASSLWLDLSGFGYTF
V gene: TRBV29-1; CDR3 protein: CSVEENGGGEKLFF
V gene: TRBV6-5; CDR3 protein: CASSYQSGGGNSPLHF
V gene: TRBV27; CDR3 protein: CASNLGTSYSTDTQYF
V gene: TRBV7-9; CDR3 protein: CASGWLAGDTQYF
V gene: TRBV11-2; CDR3 protein: CASSYEYRVSPNTGELFF
V gene: TRBV29-1; CDR3 protein: CSVGIAFF